The sequence of this T cell receptor beta chain was determined in a study of human versus mouse CDR3 diversity and MHC coevolution. Study-wide background: Each sample yielded about 0.6 x 10^7 to 1.6 x 10^7 valid reads. The study's findings and limits: By iCHAO1, human TCR beta clonotypes numbered 1.5 million to 2 million, the most.

Naive CD4 T cells, CD45RO-negative and CD62L-positive, were flow-sorted from PBMCs. Produced via immunoSEQ multiplex PCR; TCRdb's table is partial and in-frame only. Altogether about 80,000 clones are present, approximately 92% being singletons, with the ten largest covering 1.3% to 1.5%. Comment on this clone: Its antigen is not identified.

In germline, CDR1 is SGHTA, CDR2 FQGNSA. J gave up 3 bases and V 5 bases, and 4 bases lay outside the gene matches. The CDR3 totals 14 residues. The clonotype comes from a person between 25 and 70 years old in good health. Sequenced input: naive CD4+ T cells from blood. The subset is: CD45RO-negative CD62L-positive naive CD4 T cells. The chain combines TRBV7-2 with TRBJ1-5; 7 bases align to TRBD1. The CDR3 loop reads CASSRTGDNQPQHF. CDR3 bases: TGTGCCAGCAGCCGAACAGGGGACAATCAGCCCCAGCATTTT.